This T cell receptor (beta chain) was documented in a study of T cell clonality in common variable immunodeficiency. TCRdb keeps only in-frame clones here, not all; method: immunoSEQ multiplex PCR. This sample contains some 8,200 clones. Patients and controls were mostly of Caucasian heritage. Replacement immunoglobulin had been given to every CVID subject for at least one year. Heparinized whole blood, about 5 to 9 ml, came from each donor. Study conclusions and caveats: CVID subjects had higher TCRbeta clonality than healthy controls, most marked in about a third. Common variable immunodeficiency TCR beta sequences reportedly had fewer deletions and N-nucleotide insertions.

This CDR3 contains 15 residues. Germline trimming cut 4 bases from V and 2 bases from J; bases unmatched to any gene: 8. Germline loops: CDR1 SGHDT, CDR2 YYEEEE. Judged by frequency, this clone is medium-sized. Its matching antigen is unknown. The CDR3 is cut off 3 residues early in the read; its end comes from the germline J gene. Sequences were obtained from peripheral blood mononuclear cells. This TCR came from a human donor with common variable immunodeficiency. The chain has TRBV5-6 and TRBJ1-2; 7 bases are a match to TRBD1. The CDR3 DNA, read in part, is TGTGCCAGCAGCGCCACGGGACAGATGAACTATGGC. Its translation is CASSATGQMNYG. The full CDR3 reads CASSATGQMNYGYTF.